Sequencing of this T cell receptor (beta chain) was carried out in a study of blood T cell repertoires in COVID-19. Background on the study: Both acute and convalescent COVID-19 samples were obtained from the United States, Italy and Spain. Sample material is recorded as cDNA or gDNA derived from T cells, B-cell-depleted T cells, or PBMCs.

CDR1 is ENHRY, CDR2 SYGVKD, per germline. The CDR3 runs to 14 residues. Trimming took off 2 bases at V and 2 bases at J, with 9 bases between the two ends. Per the study methods: Scientists estimated how many nucleated cells there were by amplifying reference gene primers. Assay used: immunoSEQ multiplex PCR; TCRdb lists only in-frame clones, some missing. That table supplies the V and J calls and clone size; D and trimming were determined from the DNA. The sample lists roughly 13,000 clones, around 73% occurring once. The V and J genes are TRBV10-3 and TRBJ2-5; D possibly corresponds to TRBD1 (5 bases). What was sequenced was peripheral blood. This receptor was identified in a man between 65 and 80 years old with acute or convalescent COVID-19. CDR3 coding DNA: TGTGCCATCAGTGAGACAGGTGGTCAAGAGACCCAGTACTTC. It specifies CAISETGGQETQYF.